A single sample is the source of the 2 T cell receptor beta chains below, sequenced in a study of early T cells in non-severe SARS-CoV-2 infection. Via MiXCR, TCRdb re-called the 5' RACE reads, giving one row per CDR3 protein. Of approximately 50,000 distinct CDR3 sequences listed, roughly 9.8% are singletons. The sample consisted of whole blood. The origin of the receptors is an adult who was a healthcare worker with PCR-confirmed SARS-CoV-2 infection or an uninfected control (not recorded which).

This clonotype was seen at least ten times. The chain joins TRBV19 to TRBJ1-5; D is unclear. Trimming took off 6 bases at V and 0 bases at J, with 12 bases between the two ends. This CDR3 comprises 15 residues. The germline gives CDR1 LNHDA, CDR2 SQIVND (reference sequence). This CDR3 reads CASSSDGYSNQPQHF. For the CDR3, the DNA is TGTGCCAGTAGCTCCGACGGCTATAGCAATCAGCCCCAGCATTTT.

This clonotype has a count of ten or more. This chain links TRBV4-2 with TRBJ2-2; D remains unclear. Germline values: CDR1 LGHNA, CDR2 YNFKEQ. Trimming took off 1 base at V and 4 bases at J, with 10 bases between the two ends. The CDR3 consists of 15 residues. DNA of the CDR3: TGTGCCAGCAGCCAAGTAAAAGCAACCACCGGGGAGCTGTTTTTT. Translating it yields CASSQVKATTGELFF.